These 5 T cell receptor beta chains were all obtained from the same sample, sequenced in a study of memory CD4+ T cells and cytomegalovirus serostatus. Using immunoSEQ multiplex PCR, the repertoire was profiled, and TCRdb retains in-frame clones only, with some absent. The table has over 75,000 clones, 80% seen once. Single viable CD3+CD4+CD8-CD45RO+ cells were sorted as the memory CD4+ T cells. The sample taken for sequencing was memory CD4+ T cells from blood. The origin of the receptors is an adult in good health and CMV-seropositive.

The DNA of the CDR3 is TGCAGCGTTGGAAAGGGGGAGAACACTGAAGCTTTCTTT. Its translation is CSVGKGENTEAFF. The chain couples TRBV29-1 to TRBJ1-1, with D tentatively TRBD1 (6 bases). The germline CDR1 and CDR2 sequences are SQVTM and ANQGSEA. This CDR3 is 13 amino acids long. V was clipped by 4 bases and J by 1 base, with 10 bases between them.

The chain is built from TRBV18 and TRBJ2-3; D unresolved. Trimming stripped 6 bases from V and 0 bases from J, with 16 bases between. Germline values: CDR1 KGHSH, CDR2 LQKENI. This CDR3 has 16 residues. CDR3 amino acids: CASSPTTPGSTDTQYF. The CDR3 DNA reads TGTGCCAGCTCCCCAACCACCCCCGGCAGCACAGATACGCAGTATTTT.

A remark on this clone: One junction end does not reproduce the germline sequence, and a read error may be involved. The sample contains more than one DNA sequence encoding this CDR3. The genes are TRBV29-1 and TRBJ1-1; a weak D match, TRBD1 (6 bases). This CDR3 is 13 amino acids long. CDR1 is SQVTM and CDR2 is ANQGSEA in the germline V gene. CDR3 residues: CSVHPRRDTEAFF. CDR3 DNA sequence: TGCAGCGTCCACCCCCGCAGGGACACTGAAGCCTTCTTT.

In the case of this clone: Its ends do not fully match the called genes, so a read error is possible. The rearrangement uses TRBV11-2 and TRBJ1-2; 11 bases map to TRBD1. Germline assignment: CDR1 SGHAT and CDR2 FQNNGV. This CDR3 has 15 residues. This chain's CDR3 is CASSSGQGARYGDTF. As DNA, the CDR3 is TGTGCCAGCAGCTCCGGACAGGGGGCGCGCTATGGCGACACCTTC.

CDR3 bases: TGCGCCAGCAGCTTGTTGACAGGGATGAACACTGAAGCTTTCTTT. This gives the protein CASSLLTGMNTEAFF. The rearrangement joins TRBV5-1 to TRBJ1-1, with 7 nucleotides matching TRBD1. J gave up 0 bases and V 1 base, and 3 bases lay outside the gene matches. Germline V gene data show CDR1 as SGHRS and CDR2 as YFSETQ. This CDR3 spans 15 amino acids.